The 15 T cell receptor beta chains below come from one sample, sequenced in a study of response to subunit inactivated influenza vaccine. TCRdb independently ran MiXCR on the RT-PCR reads; one entry per CDR3 protein. In the table there are more than 600,000 distinct CDR3 sequences, 18% of which are singletons. Sequenced material: PBMCs from blood, taken around 5 days after vaccination. The source of these receptors is a man in his fifties or sixties who received an inactivated influenza vaccine.

The sample holds many counts of this clonotype. The J gene is TRBJ2-3, the V gene TRBV7-3; TRBD2 is a possible D gene (6 bases). With 2 bases removed from V and 4 bases from J, the gap between germline ends came to 13 bases. Germline loops: CDR1 SGHTA, CDR2 FQGTGA. CDR3 length equals 15 residues. The CDR3 spells CASSLFGGNADTQYF. The CDR3 DNA sequence: TGTGCCAGCAGCTTATTTGGCGGGAATGCAGATACGCAGTATTTT.

Concerning this clonotype: A far larger clone is one base from this, pointing to a likely read error. The gene calls are TRBV9 and TRBJ2-5, with TRBD2 as a possible D gene (5 bases). CDR1 and CDR2 (germline): SGDLS, YYNGEE. The CDR3 totals 11 residues. This CDR3 is CASSVGESQYF. DNA of the CDR3: TGTGCCAGCAGCGTGGGAGAGTCCCAGTACTTC.

This clonotype occurred many times. CDR3 region: CASSLALSGTDTQYF. In DNA form, the CDR3 reads TGCGCCAGCAGCTTGGCATTGAGCGGCACAGATACGCAGTATTTT. The chain joins TRBV5-1 to TRBJ2-3; D not certain. The V and J ends lost 0 bases and 1 base respectively, with 9 bases between them. The CDR3 sequence is 15 residues long. Germline V gene data show CDR1 as SGHRS and CDR2 as YFSETQ.

In its sample, this clonotype was seen a few times. Here the CDR3 reads CASSFRGLAGVGETQYF. DNA for the CDR3: TGCGCCAGCAGCTTCCGGGGACTAGCGGGAGTCGGAGAGACCCAGTACTTC. The V call is TRBV5-1, the J call TRBJ2-5, with 14 bases identical to TRBD2. With V trimmed by 2 bases and J by 4 bases, 7 bases remained unmatched. The CDR3 has 17 residues. The V gene's germline CDR1 is SGHRS and CDR2 YFSETQ.

This clonotype appeared a few times. The V gene is TRBV24-1, the J gene TRBJ2-1; D is possibly TRBD2 (6 bases). CDR3 length: 13 amino acids. V was shortened by 3 bases and J by 7 bases, with 9 bases between the two germline ends. Germline loops: CDR1 KGHDR, CDR2 SFDVKD. DNA for the CDR3: TGTGCCACCAGTGATAACCGGGGGAATGAGCAGTTCTTC. Its protein is CATSDNRGNEQFF.

A word on this clonotype: Relative to the germline gene, one junction end is altered; a read error may explain this. The rearrangement joins TRBV5-1 to TRBJ2-7; possible D gene TRBD1, 5 bases. The CDR3 totals 12 residues. The germline V gene encodes CDR1 SGHRS and CDR2 YFSETQ. The CDR3 DNA sequence: TGCGCCAGCAGCTTGGATGAGACAGAGCGGTACTTC. Residues: CASSLDETERYF.

The chain joins TRBV28 to TRBJ2-5; 8 nucleotides match TRBD1. The CDR3 extends over 14 amino acids. Germline assignment: CDR1 MDHEN and CDR2 SYDVKM. The J segment lost 5 bases and the V segment lost 6 bases, leaving 8 bases of the junction unmatched. The CDR3 spells CASSWTRGRETQYF. The CDR3 DNA follows: TGTGCCAGCAGCTGGACCAGGGGGCGGGAGACCCAGTACTTC. Supplemented by reference TRBV28 and TRBJ2-5, the full variable domain reads DVKVTQSSRYLVKRTGEKVFLECVQDMDHENMFWYRQDPGLGLRLIYFSYDVKMKEKGDIPEGYSVSREKKERFSLILESASTNQTSMYLCASSWTRGRETQYFGPGTRLLVL.

The rearrangement uses TRBV10-3 and TRBJ2-5; D is unresolved. The V end was cut by 3 bases, the J end by 5 bases, with 13 bases between. The CDR3 sequence is 14 residues long. Germline CDR1 ENHRY, CDR2 SYGVKD. The CDR3 sequence is CAISDENRAETQYF. DNA of the CDR3: TGTGCCATCAGTGACGAAAATCGGGCCGAGACCCAGTACTTC.

This chain connects TRBV20-1 to TRBJ2-3, with TRBD1 matching over 8 bases. CDR3 size: 16 residues. The V gene's germline CDR1 is DFQATT and CDR2 SNEGSKA (reference sequence). Trimming removed 5 bases from V and 0 bases from J; junction bases left unmatched: 10. CDR3 loop: CSAPLADRGSTDTQYF. The CDR3 DNA reads TGCAGTGCTCCCTTAGCAGACAGGGGAAGCACAGATACGCAGTATTTT.

J is TRBJ2-5 and V is TRBV7-9; D is possibly TRBD1 or TRBD2 (5 bases each). This CDR3 is built from 14 residues. Trimming cost V 4 bases and J 1 base, with 10 bases left between them. Per the germline V gene, CDR1 is SEHNR and CDR2 is FQNEAQ (reference sequence). The CDR3 loop reads CASSSWDRQETQYF. Written as DNA, the CDR3 is TGTGCCAGCAGCTCCTGGGACCGCCAAGAGACCCAGTACTTC.

The chain joins TRBV29-1 to TRBJ1-1; the match to TRBD1 covers 8 bases. The CDR3 loop spans 11 amino acids. Germline-derived CDR1 and CDR2 are SQVTM and ANQGSEA. Germline trimming cut 5 bases from V and 10 bases from J; bases unmatched to any gene: 6. The CDR3 DNA reads as TGCAGCGTTCGGACAGGGCAAGGAGCTTTCTTT. It codes for CSVRTGQGAFF.

This clonotype has more than one count but fewer than ten. This rearrangement joins TRBV6-1 to TRBJ2-7, with TRBD1 matching over 8 bases. The germline gives CDR1 MNHNS, CDR2 SASEGT. The CDR3 length is 13 residues. J lost 6 bases, V lost 5 bases, and 6 bases had no gene match. Here the CDR3 reads CASSMDRVGEQYF. In DNA form, the CDR3 reads TGTGCCAGCAGTATGGACAGGGTCGGCGAGCAGTACTTC.

V and J are TRBV11-2 and TRBJ1-1, with D possibly TRBD1 on 6 matching bases. This CDR3 region has 11 residues. Germline V gene data show CDR1 as SGHAT and CDR2 as FQNNGV. The V and J ends lost 5 bases and 10 bases respectively, with 11 bases between them. The CDR3 spells CASSQGSAAFF. The CDR3 DNA reads as TGTGCCAGCAGCCAGGGGAGTGCAGCTTTCTTT.

This chain joins TRBV14 and TRBJ2-7; D is uncertain. The CDR3 consists of 12 residues. Germline V CDR1 and CDR2: SGHDN, FVKESK. The ends were cut back, 0 bases at V and 4 bases at J, with 4 bases in the middle. In nucleotides, the CDR3 is TGTGCCAGCAGCCAAGAGAAGTACGAGCAGTACTTC. It codes for CASSQEKYEQYF.

The chain combines TRBV5-5 with TRBJ1-1, with D perhaps TRBD1 (6 bases). V was pared by 5 bases and J by 3 bases, with 17 bases between. Germline values: CDR1 SGHKS, CDR2 YYEKEE (reference sequence). This CDR3 spans 15 amino acids. As DNA, the CDR3 is TGTGCCAGCAGGCCCCAGGGGTCGCGGGACACTGAAGCTTTCTTT. It specifies CASRPQGSRDTEAFF.